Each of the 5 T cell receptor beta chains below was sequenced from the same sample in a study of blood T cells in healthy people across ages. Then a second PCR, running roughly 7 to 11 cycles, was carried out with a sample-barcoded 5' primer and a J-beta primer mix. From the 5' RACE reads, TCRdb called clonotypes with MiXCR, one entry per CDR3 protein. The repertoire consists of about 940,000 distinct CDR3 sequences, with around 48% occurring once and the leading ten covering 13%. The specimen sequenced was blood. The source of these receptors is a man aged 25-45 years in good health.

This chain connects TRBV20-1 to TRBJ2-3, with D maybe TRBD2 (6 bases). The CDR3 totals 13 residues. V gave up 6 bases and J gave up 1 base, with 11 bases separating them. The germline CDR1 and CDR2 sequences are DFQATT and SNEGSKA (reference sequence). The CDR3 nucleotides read TGCAGTGCCGGGGACTCCCGCACAGATACGCAGTATTTT. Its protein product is CSAGDSRTDTQYF.

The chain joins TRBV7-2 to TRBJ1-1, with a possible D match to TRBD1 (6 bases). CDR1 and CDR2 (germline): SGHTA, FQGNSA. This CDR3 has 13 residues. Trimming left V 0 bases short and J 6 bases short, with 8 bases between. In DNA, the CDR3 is TGTGCCAGCAGCTTAGCACAGGGTGCTGAAGCTTTCTTT. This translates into CASSLAQGAEAFF.

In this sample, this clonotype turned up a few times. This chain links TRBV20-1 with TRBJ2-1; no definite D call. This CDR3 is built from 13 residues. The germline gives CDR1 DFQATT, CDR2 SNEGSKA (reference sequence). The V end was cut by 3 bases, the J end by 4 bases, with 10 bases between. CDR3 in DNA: TGCAGTGCTAGTCAGCCTGGATACAATGAGCAGTTCTTC. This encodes CSASQPGYNEQFF.

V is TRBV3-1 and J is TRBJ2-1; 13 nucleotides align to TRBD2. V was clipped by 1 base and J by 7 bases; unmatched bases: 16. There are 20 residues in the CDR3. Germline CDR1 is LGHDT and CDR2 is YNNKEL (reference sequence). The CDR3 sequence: CASSQVTTSGGGRGINEQFF. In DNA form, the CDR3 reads TGTGCCAGCAGCCAAGTTACTACTAGCGGGGGGGGCCGGGGTATAAATGAGCAGTTCTTC.

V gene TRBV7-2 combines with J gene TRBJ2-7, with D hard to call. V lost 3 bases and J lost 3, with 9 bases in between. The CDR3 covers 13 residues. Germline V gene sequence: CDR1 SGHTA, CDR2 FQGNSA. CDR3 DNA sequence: TGTGCCAGCAGCTTGTTAGGGAACTACGAGCAGTACTTC. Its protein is CASSLLGNYEQYF.